Sequencing of this T cell receptor (beta chain) was carried out in a study of identical twins. Comments on this clonotype: Its antigen is not identified.

Study-level findings and limits: Beta out-of-frame sequences displayed a weaker excess of sharing between twins.

The CDR3 sequence is 15 residues long. CDR1 is MNHNS and CDR2 is SASEGT in the germline V gene. Unmatched junction bases numbered 14, after V lost 5 bases and J lost 10 bases. Template switching supplied a universal primer site; unique molecular identifiers were carried on the cDNA. TCRdb called the 5' RACE reads again in MiXCR, with one record for every CDR3 protein. Of 500,000 to 600,000 distinct CDR3 sequences listed, roughly a fifth are singletons. These data also featured in a second study, about T cells expressing NK-cell markers. From that report: Top CD8+ clonotypes included the dominant CD3+CD56+NKG2C+ clonotypes in roughly 6 donors. There were a handful of donors in whom these clonotypes also led the CD3+CD56-NKG2C+ fraction.

J is TRBJ2-1 and V is TRBV6-1; 7 bases align to TRBD1. The sequence came from a woman aged 18-35 years in good health. The sequenced material came from CD4+ T cells sorted from blood. CDR3 in amino acids: CASSRTGGSTGEQFF. In DNA, the CDR3 is TGTGCCAGCAGTAGGACAGGTGGGTCTACGGGGGAGCAGTTCTTC.